Following are 5 T cell receptor beta chains from one sample sequenced in a study of CD8+ T cells in alopecia areata. Following RNA extraction, reverse transcription yielded cDNA that acted as the sequencing template. Here immunoSEQ multiplex PCR was the method, and the copy in TCRdb shows in-frame clones only, minus some. The sample shows about 2,700 clones, no singletons; the ten largest hold under 45%. Sample: lesional skin. The source is a C3H/HeJ mouse with alopecia areata. The mice in this strain carry MHC haplotype H2-k.

Turning to this clone: Mouse gene names apply. The observed sequence ends 4 residues before the CDR3 terminus, with the missing tail filled in from the germline J gene. J is TRBJ2-3 and V is TRBV14, with 11 bases matching TRBD2. V trimming: 7 bases; J trimming: 0 bases; junction bases outside the gene matches: 7. CDR3 length: 16 amino acids. From germline, CDR1 is SGHDT and CDR2 FRDEAV. This CDR3 is CASPGTGGASAETLYF. CDR3 DNA, as far as it was read: TGTGCCAGCCCCGGGACTGGGGGAGCTAGTGCAGAA. Together with reference TRBV14 and TRBJ2-3, the CDR3 gives the full variable domain: EAGVTQSPRYAVLQEGQAVSFWCDPISGHDTLYWYQQPRDQGPQLLVYFRDEAVIDNSQLPSDRFSAVRPKGTNSTLKIQSAKQGDTATYLCASPGTGGASAETLYFGSGTRLTVL.

This clone was counted ten times or more. The listed genes are named as in mouse. The read stops 4 residues short of the end of the CDR3; the missing end is completed from the germline J gene. This chain joins TRBV13-2 and TRBJ2-7, with TRBD1 identical over 10 bases. CDR3 length equals 13 residues. Trimming removed 4 bases from V and 3 bases from J; junction bases left unmatched: 1. From germline, CDR1 is NNHNN and CDR2 SYGAGS (reference sequence). The CDR3 loop is CASGRTGGYEQYF. CDR3 bases read: TGTGCCAGCGGTCGGACAGGGGGCTAT.

This clone was detected ten times or more. Gene names denote mouse genes. Sequencing ends 4 residues short of the CDR3 end; the germline J gene provides the rest. This chain connects TRBV13-2 to TRBJ2-5; 9 positions agree with TRBD1. CDR3 length: 16 amino acids. CDR1 and CDR2 (germline): NNHNN, SYGAGS (reference sequence). CDR3 bases read: TGTGCCAGCGGTGATGTTTCCCGGGACAGGGAAGAC. Translating it yields CASGDVSRDRED. The whole CDR3 sequence is CASGDVSRDREDTQYF.

This clone was detected many times. Gene names are mouse gene names. The CDR3 end lies 4 residues beyond the end of the read and is filled in from the germline J gene. J is TRBJ1-1 and V is TRBV19, with 9 nucleotides matching TRBD1. Per the germline V gene, CDR1 is FNHDT and CDR2 is SITEND (reference sequence). CDR3 length: 16 amino acids. V lost 4 bases, J lost 3 bases, and 10 bases stayed unmatched. CDR3 amino acids: CASSPLDRQGDTEVFF. The covered CDR3 bases are TGTGCCAGCAGTCCTTTGGATCGACAGGGGGACACA.

This clone was seen at least ten times. Gene names denote mouse genes. The read ends 4 residues early relative to the CDR3; the germline J gene fills the gap. The chain has TRBV29 and TRBJ1-2; 9 positions match TRBD1. The length of the CDR3 is 13 residues. Germline V lookup: CDR1 MSHET, CDR2 SYDVDS. The V segment lost 8 bases and the J segment 4 bases; nucleotides outside the gene matches: 5. The covered CDR3 bases are TGTGCTAGCTTCGACAGGGGGGGCTCC. Its protein is CASFDRGGS. The complete CDR3 sequence is CASFDRGGSDYTF. The full variable domain, in which reference TRBV29 and TRBJ1-2 provide the parts outside the CDR3, is DMKVTQMPRYLIKRMGENVLLECGQDMSHETMYWYRQDPGLGLQLIYISYDVDSNSEGDIPKGYRVSRKKREHFSLILDSAKTNQTSVYFCASFDRGGSDYTFGSGTRLLVI.